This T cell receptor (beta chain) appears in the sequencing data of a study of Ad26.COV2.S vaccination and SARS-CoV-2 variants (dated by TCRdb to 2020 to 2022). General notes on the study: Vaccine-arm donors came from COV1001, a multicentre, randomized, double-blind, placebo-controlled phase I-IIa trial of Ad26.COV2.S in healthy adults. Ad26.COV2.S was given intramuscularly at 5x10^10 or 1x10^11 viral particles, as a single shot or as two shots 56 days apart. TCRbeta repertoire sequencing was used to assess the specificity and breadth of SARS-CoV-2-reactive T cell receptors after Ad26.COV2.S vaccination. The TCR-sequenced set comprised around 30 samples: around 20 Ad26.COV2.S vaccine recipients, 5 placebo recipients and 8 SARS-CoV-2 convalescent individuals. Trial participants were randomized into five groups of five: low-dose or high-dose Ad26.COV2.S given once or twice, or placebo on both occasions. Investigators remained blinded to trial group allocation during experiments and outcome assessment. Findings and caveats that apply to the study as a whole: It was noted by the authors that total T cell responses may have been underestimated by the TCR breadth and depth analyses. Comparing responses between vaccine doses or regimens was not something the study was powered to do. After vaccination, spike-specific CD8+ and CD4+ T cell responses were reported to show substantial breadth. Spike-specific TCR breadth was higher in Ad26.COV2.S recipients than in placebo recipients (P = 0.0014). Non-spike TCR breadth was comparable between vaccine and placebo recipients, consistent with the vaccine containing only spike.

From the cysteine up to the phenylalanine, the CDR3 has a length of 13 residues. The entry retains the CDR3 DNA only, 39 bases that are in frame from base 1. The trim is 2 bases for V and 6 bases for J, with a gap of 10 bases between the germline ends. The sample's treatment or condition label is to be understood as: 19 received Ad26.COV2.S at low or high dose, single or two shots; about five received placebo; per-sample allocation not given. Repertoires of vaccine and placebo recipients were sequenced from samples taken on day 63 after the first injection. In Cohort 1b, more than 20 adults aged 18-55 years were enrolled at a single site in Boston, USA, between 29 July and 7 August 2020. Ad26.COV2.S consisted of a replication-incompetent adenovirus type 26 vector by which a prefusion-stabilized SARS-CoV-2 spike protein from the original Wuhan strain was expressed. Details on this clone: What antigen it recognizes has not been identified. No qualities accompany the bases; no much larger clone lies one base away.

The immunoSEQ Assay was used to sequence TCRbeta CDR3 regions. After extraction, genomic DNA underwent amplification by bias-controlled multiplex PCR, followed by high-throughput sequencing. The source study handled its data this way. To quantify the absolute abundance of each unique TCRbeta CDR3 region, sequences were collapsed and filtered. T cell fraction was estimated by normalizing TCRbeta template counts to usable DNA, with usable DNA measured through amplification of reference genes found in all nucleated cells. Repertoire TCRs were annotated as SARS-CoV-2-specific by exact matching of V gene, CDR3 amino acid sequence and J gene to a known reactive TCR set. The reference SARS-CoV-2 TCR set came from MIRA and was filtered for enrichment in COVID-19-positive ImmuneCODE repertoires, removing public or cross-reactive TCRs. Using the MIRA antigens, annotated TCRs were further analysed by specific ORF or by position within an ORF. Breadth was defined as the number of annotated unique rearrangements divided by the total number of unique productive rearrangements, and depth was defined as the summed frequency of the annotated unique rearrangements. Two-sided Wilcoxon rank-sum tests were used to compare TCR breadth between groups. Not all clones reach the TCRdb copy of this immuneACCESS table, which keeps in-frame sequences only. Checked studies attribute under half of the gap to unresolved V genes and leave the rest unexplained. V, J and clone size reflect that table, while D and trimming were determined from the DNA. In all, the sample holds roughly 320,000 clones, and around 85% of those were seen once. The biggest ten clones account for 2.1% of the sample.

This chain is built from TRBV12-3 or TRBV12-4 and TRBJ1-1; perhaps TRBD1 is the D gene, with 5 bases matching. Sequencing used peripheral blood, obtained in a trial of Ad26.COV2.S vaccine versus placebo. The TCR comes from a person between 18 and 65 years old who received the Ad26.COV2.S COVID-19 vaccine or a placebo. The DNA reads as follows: TGTGCCAGCAGTTTACTGGGGACCCCTGAAGCTTTCTTT. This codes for CASSLLGTPEAFF.